This TCR beta chain was retrieved from a study of metastatic and nonmetastatic thyroid tumors. Study in general: Thyroid patients, malignant and benign, had repertoires compared across blood and tumor or nodule tissue.

In the case of this clone: The target antigen is unknown.

Per the original data handling: What underpinned the distant-metastasis classifier for papillary thyroid cancer was the set of CDR3 differences across clinicopathological groups. TCRdb used MiXCR to call clones anew from the PCR reads. These V and J calls are TCRdb output, not the study's own analysis. There are under 75,000 clones in the sample; more than 15% occur only once, and 10% to 15% lies in the top ten. Nobody among the patients had been given any treatment before thyroid surgery. Trimming pared 4 bases from V and 2 bases from J, leaving 12 bases between. Germline V lookup: CDR1 LNHDA, CDR2 SQIVND (reference sequence). This CDR3 comprises 15 residues. Regarding the study as a whole: Benign nodules were reported to have significantly lower TCR beta diversity than malignant thyroid tumors, in blood and tumor.

The chain joins TRBV19 to TRBJ1-5; D remains unclear. The TCR sequence derives from a female donor with papillary thyroid cancer or a benign thyroid nodule (not recorded which). Some clones in this sample may be carry-over from other donors' samples. The material sequenced was blood. Written as DNA, the CDR3 is TGTGCCAGTAGTACCCTAGGGTTAGGCAATCAGCCCCAGCATTTT. This encodes CASSTLGLGNQPQHF.